This T cell receptor beta chain was sequenced for a study of T cells in Graves' hyperthyroidism and ophthalmopathy. Study-level background: Upon initial diagnosis and before any treatment, peripheral blood was collected.

The source material, RNA transcripts, was used to amplify TCR beta CDR3 regions. Researchers ran a first-round RT-PCR on the TCR CDR3 using the HTBI primer set. In TCRdb, the multiplex PCR reads were re-called with MiXCR into one record per CDR3 protein. Found here are roughly 170,000 distinct CDR3 sequences, approximately 15% of them singletons; the top ten hold 25% to 30%. Graves' hyperthyroidism qualified as stable when ophthalmopathy did not progress within 18 months. Among the patients, aged 18 to 65, hyperthyroidism was newly diagnosed and had lasted under 2 months. General study points: Most thyroid clonotypes expanded above 0.001 appeared in blood too.

The sample holds a few counts of this clonotype. The antigen remains undetermined. This CDR3 spans 16 amino acids. The ends were cut back, 2 bases at V and 4 bases at J, with 12 bases in the middle. The germline CDR1 and CDR2 sequences are MNHEY and SMNVEV (reference sequence). The material sequenced was blood. The J gene is TRBJ2-6, the V gene TRBV27; D is tentatively TRBD1 or TRBD2 (5 bases each). The receptor was derived from a woman in her forties or fifties with Graves' hyperthyroidism. CDR3 loop: CASSLIGGIGANVLTF. The CDR3 DNA reads as TGTGCCAGCAGTTTAATTGGGGGAATCGGGGCCAACGTCCTGACTTTC.